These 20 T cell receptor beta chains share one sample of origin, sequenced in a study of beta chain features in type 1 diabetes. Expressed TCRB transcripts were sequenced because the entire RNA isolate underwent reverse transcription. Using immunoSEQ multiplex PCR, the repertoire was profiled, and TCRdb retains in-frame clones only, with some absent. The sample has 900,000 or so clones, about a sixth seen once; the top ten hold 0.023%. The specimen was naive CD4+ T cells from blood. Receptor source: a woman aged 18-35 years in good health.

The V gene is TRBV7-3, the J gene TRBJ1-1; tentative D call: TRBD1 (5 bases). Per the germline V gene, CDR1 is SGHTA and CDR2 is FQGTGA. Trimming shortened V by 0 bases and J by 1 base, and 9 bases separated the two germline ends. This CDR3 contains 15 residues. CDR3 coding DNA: TGTGCCAGCAGCTTAACCGGGACGGAGAACACTGAAGCTTTCTTT. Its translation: CASSLTGTENTEAFF.

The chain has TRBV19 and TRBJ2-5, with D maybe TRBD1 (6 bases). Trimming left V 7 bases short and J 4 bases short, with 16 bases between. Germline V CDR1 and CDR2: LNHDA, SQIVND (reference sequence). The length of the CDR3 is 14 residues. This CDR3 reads CASILGHLRETQYF. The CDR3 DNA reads TGTGCCAGTATACTGGGACACCTCCGAGAGACCCAGTACTTC.

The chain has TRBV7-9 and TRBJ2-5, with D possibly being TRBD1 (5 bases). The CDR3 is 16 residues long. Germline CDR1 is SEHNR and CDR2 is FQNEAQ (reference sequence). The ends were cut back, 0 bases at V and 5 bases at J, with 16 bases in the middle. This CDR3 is CASSLAVQGKGETQYF. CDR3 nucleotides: TGTGCCAGCAGCTTAGCCGTCCAGGGAAAGGGCGAGACCCAGTACTTC.

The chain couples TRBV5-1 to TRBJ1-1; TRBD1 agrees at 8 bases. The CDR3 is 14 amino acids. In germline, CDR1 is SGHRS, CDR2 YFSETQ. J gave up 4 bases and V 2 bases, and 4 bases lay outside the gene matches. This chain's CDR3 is CASSFQGAGTEAFF. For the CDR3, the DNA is TGCGCCAGCAGCTTTCAGGGGGCGGGCACTGAAGCTTTCTTT.

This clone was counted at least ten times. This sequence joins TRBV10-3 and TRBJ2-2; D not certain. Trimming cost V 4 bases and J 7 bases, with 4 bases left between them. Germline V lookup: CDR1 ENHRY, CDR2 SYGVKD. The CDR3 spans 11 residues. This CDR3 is CAISVGGELFF. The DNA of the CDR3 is TGTGCCATCAGTGTCGGCGGGGAGCTGTTTTTT.

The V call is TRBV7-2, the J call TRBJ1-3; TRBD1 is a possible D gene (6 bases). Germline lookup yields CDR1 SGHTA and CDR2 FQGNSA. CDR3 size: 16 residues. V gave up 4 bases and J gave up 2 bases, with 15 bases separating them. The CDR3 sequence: CASSYMGGIAGNTIYF. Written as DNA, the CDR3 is TGTGCCAGCAGCTACATGGGGGGCATAGCTGGAAACACCATATATTTT. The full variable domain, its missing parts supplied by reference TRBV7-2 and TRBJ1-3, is GAGVSQSPSNKVTEKGKDVELRCDPISGHTALYWYRQSLGQGLEFLIYFQGNSAPDKSGLPSDRFSAERTGGSVSTLTIQRTQQEDSAVYLCASSYMGGIAGNTIYFGEGSWLTVV.

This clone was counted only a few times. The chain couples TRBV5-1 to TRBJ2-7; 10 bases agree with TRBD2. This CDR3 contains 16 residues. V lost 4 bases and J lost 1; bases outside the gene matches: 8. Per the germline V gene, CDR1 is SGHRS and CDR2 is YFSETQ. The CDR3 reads CASSGLAGVRSYEQYF. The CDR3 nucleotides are TGCGCCAGCAGCGGTCTAGCGGGAGTTAGGTCCTACGAGCAGTACTTC.

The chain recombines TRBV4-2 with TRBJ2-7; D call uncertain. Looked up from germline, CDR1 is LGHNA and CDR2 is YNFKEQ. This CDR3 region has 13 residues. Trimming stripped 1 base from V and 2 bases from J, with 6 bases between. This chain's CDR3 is CASSQVYTYEQYF. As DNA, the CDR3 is TGTGCCAGCAGCCAAGTTTACACCTACGAGCAGTACTTC.

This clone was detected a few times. CDR3 DNA: TGTGCCAGCAGCCCTACCAGGGAGGGCGAGCAGTACTTC. This translates into CASSPTREGEQYF. The rearrangement uses TRBV7-2 and TRBJ2-7; 7 bases are shared with TRBD2. Germline V gene data show CDR1 as SGHTA and CDR2 as FQGNSA. The CDR3 is 13 residues long. V lost 5 bases and J lost 6; bases outside the gene matches: 7.

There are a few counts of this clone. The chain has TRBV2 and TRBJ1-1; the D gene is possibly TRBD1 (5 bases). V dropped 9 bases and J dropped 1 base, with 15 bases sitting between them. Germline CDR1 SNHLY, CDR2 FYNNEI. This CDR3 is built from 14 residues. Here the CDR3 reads CASRQFVTNTEAFF. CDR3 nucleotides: TGTGCCAGTAGACAGTTCGTGACGAACACTGAAGCTTTCTTT.

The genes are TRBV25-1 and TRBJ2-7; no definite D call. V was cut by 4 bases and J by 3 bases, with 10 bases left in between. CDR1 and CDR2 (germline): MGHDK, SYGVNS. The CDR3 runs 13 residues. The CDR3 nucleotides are TGTGCCAGCAGTGCGATACAGAGCTACGAGCAGTACTTC. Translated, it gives CASSAIQSYEQYF.

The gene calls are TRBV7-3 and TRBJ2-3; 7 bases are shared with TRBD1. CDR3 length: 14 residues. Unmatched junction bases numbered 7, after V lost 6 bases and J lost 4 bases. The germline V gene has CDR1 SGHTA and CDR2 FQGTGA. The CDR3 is CASRRDRTADTQYF. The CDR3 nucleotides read TGTGCCAGCAGGAGGGACAGAACAGCAGATACGCAGTATTTT.

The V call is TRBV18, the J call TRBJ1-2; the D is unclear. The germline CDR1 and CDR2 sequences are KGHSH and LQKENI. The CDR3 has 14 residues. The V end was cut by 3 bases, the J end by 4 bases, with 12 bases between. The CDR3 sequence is CASSPPNTFYGYTF. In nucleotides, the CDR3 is TGTGCCAGCTCACCGCCTAACACCTTCTATGGCTACACCTTC.

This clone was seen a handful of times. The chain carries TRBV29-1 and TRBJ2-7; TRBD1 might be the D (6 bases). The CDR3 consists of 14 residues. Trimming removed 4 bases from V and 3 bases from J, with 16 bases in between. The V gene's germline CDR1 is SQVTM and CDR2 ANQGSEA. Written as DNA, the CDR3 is TGCAGCGTTGGTGTGACGGGGACATACTACGAGCAGTACTTC. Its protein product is CSVGVTGTYYEQYF.

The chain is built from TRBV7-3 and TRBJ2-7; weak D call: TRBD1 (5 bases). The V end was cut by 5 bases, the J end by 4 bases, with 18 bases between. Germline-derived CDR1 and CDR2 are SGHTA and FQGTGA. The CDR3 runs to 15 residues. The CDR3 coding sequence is TGTGCCAGCAGCCAGGGCCCTACCCAGGAGTACGAGCAGTACTTC. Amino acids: CASSQGPTQEYEQYF.

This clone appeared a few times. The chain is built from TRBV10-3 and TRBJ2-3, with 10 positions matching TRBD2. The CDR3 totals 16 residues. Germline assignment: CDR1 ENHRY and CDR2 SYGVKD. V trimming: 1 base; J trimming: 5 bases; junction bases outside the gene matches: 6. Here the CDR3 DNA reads TGTGCCATCAGTGAGTTACCTAGCGGGAGCGGAGATACGCAGTATTTT. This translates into CAISELPSGSGDTQYF.

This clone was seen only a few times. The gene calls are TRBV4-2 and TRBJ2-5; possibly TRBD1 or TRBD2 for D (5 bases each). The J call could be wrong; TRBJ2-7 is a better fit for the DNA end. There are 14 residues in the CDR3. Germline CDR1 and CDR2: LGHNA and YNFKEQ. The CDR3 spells CASRPGTDNYEQYF. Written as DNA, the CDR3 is TGTGCCAGCAGACCCGGGACGGACAACTACGAGCAGTACTTC.

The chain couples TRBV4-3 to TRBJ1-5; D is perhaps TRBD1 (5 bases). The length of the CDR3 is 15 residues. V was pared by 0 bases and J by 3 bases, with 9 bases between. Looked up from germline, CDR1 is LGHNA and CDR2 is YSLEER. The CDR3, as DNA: TGCGCCAGCAGCCAAGACGAGGGGATCAATCAGCCCCAGCATTTT. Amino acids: CASSQDEGINQPQHF.

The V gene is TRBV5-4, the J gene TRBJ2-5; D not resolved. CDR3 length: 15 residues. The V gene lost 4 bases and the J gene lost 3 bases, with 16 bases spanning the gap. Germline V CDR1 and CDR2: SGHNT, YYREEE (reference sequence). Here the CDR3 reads CASSRGGPDKETQYF. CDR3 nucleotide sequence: TGTGCCAGCAGCCGCGGTGGGCCGGATAAAGAGACCCAGTACTTC.

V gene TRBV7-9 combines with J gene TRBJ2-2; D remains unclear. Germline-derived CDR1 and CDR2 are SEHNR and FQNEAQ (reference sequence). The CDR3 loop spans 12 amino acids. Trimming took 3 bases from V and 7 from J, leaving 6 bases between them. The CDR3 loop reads CASSFLFGELFF. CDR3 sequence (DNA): TGTGCCAGCAGCTTTTTATTCGGGGAGCTGTTTTTT. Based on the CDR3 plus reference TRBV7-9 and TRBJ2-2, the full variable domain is DTGVSQNPRHKITKRGQNVTFRCDPISEHNRLYWYRQTLGQGPEFLTYFQNEAQLEKSRLLSDRFSAERPKGSFSTLEIQRTEQGDSAMYLCASSFLFGELFFGEGSRLTVL.